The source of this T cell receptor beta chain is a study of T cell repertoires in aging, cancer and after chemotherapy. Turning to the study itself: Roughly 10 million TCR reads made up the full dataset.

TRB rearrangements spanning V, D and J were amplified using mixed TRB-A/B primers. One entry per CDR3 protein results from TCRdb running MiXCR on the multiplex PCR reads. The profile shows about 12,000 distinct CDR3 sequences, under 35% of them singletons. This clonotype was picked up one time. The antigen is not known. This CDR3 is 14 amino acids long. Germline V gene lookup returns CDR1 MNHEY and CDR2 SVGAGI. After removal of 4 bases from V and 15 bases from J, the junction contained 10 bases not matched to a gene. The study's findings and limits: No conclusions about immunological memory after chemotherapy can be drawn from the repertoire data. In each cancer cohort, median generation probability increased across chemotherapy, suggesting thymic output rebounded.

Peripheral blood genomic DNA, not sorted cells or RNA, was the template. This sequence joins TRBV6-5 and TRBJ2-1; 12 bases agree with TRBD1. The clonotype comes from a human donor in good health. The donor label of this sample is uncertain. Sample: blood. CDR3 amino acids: CASSSTGQGADWFF. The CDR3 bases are TGTGCCAGCAGTTCCACGGGACAGGGGGCGGATTGGTTCTTC.